Listed below are T cell receptor beta chains from one sample, sequenced in a study of blood T cell repertoires in COVID-19. Some clones are missing from TCRdb's copy, which holds only in-frame ones; the method was immunoSEQ multiplex PCR. This repertoire shows almost 70,000 clones, approximately 92% found once; its top ten account for 4.5% to 5%. The sequenced material came from peripheral blood. The receptors originated from a woman between 45 and 60 years old with active COVID-19. CDR3s include the opening cysteine and the closing phenylalanine or tryptophan.

length	V	CDR3
16	TRBV3-1/TRBV3-2	CASSQIAGGYTDTQYF
13	TRBV2	CASRDTGSYEQYF
14	TRBV14	CASSQLQGFYEQYF
16	TRBV15	CATSIPTGRGHGTQYF
15	TRBV5-6	CASSLRDRAAGELFF
15	TRBV19	CASSILGTANTEAFF
17	TRBV7-7	CASSLETGGGMNTEAFF
13	TRBV5-1	CASSWQRDGEQYF
14	TRBV4-1	CASSQDTGNRGYTF
13	TRBV10-2	CASSEPGAAMRFF
16	TRBV11-2	CASSLELAGDLETQYF
14	TRBV9	CASSVDRDNSPLHF
15	TRBV30	CAWSNPGQGDTEAFF
14	TRBV21-1	CASSTQGGGETQYF
16	TRBV28	CASSLLGLAGNNEQFF
11	TRBV3-1/TRBV3-2	CASSLTDTQYF
14	TRBV7-9	CASSSGTGGYEQYF
13	TRBV7-8	CASSLDFGYEQYF
14	TRBV15	CATSLGGSTGELFF
19	TRBV19	CASSISWTGHVSGANVLTF
12	TRBV13	CASSSQGNEQYF
15	TRBV5-1	CASSLGQGAGNEQFF
14	TRBV18	CASSPDSAGNTIYF
14	TRBV30	CAWIVLAGTETQYF
18	TRBV7-9	CASSLGGSGRAGQETQYF
13	TRBV6-6	CASRPTLVGEQYF
16	TRBV15	CATSSLGGEAGSALHF
16	TRBV5-1	CASSLAQSGTTDTQYF
14	TRBV7-3	CASSPGNSGNTIYF
16	TRBV27	CASSSLEAGAPYEQYF
14	TRBV27	CAIYRGLGYNEQFF
15	TRBV29-1	CSVDAWVRGQETQYF
15	TRBV9	CASSAGGTGGYEQYF
13	TRBV7-7	CASSSDRGETQYF
13	TRBV13	CASSGGLDYEQYF
12	TRBV5-1	CASSFGRDPLHF
15	TRBV5-1	CASSLDGSSGNTIYF
14	TRBV5-1	CASRGGGLGYEQYF
14	TRBV7-7	CASSLGDRGYEQYF
15	TRBV27	CASRGPGQGAETQYF
10	TRBV12-1	CAEGGEKLFF
15	TRBV15	CATSRDNGPVKTQYF
14	TRBV5-4	CASSLGGLAVEQFF
13	TRBV7-6	CATRASGSNEQFF
16	TRBV7-6	CASSLGLAGAANEQYF
15	TRBV28	CASRKTGTGGNTIYF
18	TRBV9	CASGDLDKPPGYNSPLHF
17	TRBV28	CASSGEKGQGRYNEQFF
17	TRBV7-9	CASSPAGTGAAGNTIYF